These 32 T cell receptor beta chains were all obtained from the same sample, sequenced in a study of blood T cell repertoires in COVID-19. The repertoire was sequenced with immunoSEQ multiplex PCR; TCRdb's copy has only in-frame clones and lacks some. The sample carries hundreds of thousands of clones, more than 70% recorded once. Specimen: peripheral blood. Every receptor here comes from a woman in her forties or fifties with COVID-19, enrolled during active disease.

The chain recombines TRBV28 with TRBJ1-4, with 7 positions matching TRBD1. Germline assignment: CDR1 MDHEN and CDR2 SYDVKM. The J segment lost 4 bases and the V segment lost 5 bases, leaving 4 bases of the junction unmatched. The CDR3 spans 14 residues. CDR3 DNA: TGTGCCAGCAGTCCGGGACAGATTAATGAAAAACTGTTTTTT. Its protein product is CASSPGQINEKLFF.

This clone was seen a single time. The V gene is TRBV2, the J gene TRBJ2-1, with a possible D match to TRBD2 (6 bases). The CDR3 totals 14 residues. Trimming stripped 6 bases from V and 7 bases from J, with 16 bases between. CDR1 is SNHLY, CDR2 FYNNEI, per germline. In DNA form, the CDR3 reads TGTGCCAGCAGGGAGGGACGGTCGGGAAATGAGCAGTTCTTC. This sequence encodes CASREGRSGNEQFF. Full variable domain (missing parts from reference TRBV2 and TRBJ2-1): EPEVTQTPSHQVTQMGQEVILRCVPISNHLYFYWYRQILGQKVEFLVSFYNNEISEKSEIFDDQFSVERPDGSNFTLKIRSTKLEDSAMYFCASREGRSGNEQFFGPGTRLTVL.

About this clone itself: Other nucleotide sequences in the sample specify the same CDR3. Here the CDR3 reads CASSIRGAYNEQFF. CDR3 DNA: TGTGCCAGTAGTATCAGGGGGGCATACAATGAGCAGTTCTTC. The chain uses TRBV19 and TRBJ2-1; D perhaps matches TRBD1 (7 bases). Germline V gene sequence: CDR1 LNHDA, CDR2 SQIVND (reference sequence). The CDR3 has 14 residues. V was cut by 3 bases and J by 4 bases, with 10 bases left in between. The whole variable domain, filled in from reference TRBV19 and TRBJ2-1, reads DGGITQSPKYLFRKEGQNVTLSCEQNLNHDAMYWYRQDPGQGLRLIYYSQIVNDFQKGDIAEGYSVSREKKESFPLTVTSAQKNPTAFYLCASSIRGAYNEQFFGPGTRLTVL.

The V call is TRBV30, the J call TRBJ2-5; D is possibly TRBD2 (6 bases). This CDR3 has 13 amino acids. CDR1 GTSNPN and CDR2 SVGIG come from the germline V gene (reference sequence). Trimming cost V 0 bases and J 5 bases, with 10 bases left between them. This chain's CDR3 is CAWSVRRGETQYF. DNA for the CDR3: TGTGCCTGGAGTGTACGGCGGGGCGAGACCCAGTACTTC.

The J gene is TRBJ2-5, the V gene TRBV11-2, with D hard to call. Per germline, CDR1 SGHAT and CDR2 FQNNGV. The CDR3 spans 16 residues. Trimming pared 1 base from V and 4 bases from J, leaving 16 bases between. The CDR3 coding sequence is TGTGCCAGCAGCTTAGGAGGTGGGTCCCAAGGAGAGACCCAGTACTTC. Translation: CASSLGGGSQGETQYF.

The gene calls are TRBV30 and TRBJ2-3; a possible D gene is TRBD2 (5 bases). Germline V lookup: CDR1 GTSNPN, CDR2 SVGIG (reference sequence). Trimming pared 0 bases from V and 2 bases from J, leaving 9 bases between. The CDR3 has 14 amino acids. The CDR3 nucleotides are TGTGCCTGGAGTGTACGAGGGTACACAGATACGCAGTATTTT. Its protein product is CAWSVRGYTDTQYF.

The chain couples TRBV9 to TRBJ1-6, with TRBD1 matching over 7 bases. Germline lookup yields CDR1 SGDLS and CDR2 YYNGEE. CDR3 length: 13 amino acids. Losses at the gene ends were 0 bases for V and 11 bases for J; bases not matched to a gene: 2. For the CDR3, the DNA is TGTGCCAGCAGCGTAGATACAGGGGCACCCCTCCACTTT. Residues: CASSVDTGAPLHF.

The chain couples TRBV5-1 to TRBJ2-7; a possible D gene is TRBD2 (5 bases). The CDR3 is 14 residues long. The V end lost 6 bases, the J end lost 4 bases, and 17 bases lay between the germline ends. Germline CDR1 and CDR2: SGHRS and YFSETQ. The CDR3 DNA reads TGCGCCAGCACTCAAATGGCAGGAGGTTACGAGCAGTACTTC. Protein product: CASTQMAGGYEQYF.

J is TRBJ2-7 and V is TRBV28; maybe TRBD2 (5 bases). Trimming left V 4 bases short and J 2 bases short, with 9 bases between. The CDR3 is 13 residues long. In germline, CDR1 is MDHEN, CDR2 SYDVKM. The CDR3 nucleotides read TGTGCCAGCAGTTGGCGAGGGACCTACGAGCAGTACTTC. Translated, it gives CASSWRGTYEQYF.

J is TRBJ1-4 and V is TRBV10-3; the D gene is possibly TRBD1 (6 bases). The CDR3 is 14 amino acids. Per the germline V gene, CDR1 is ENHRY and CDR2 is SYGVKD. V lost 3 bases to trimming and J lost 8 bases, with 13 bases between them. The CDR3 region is CAISDVGAGEKLFF. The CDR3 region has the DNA TGTGCCATCAGTGACGTGGGGGCAGGGGAAAAACTGTTTTTT.

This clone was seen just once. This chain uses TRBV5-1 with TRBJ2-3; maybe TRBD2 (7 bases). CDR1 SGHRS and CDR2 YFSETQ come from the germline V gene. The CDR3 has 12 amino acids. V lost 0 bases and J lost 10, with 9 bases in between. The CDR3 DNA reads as TGCGCCAGCAGCTTGGGAGGGGGGGCGCAGTATTTT. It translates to CASSLGGGAQYF. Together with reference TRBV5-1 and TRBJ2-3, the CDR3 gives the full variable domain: KAGVTQTPRYLIKTRGQQVTLSCSPISGHRSVSWYQQTPGQGLQFLFEYFSETQRNKGNFPGRFSGRQFSNSRSEMNVSTLELGDSALYLCASSLGGGAQYFGPGTRLTVL.

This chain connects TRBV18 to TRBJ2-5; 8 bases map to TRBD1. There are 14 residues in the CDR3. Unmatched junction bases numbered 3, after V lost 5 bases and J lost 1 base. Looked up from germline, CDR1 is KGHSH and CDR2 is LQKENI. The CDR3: CASSFTGGQETQYF. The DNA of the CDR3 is TGTGCCAGCTCATTTACAGGGGGCCAAGAGACCCAGTACTTC.

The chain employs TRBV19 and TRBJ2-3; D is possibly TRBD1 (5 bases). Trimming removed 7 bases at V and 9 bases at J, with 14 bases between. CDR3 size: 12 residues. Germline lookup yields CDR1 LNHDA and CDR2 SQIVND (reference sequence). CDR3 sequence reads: CASTPGHSTQYF. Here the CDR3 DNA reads TGTGCCAGTACCCCAGGACATTCCACGCAGTATTTT.

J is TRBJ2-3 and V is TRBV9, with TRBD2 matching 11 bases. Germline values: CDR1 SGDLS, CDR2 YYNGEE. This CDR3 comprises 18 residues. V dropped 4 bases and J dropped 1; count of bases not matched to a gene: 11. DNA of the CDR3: TGTGCCAGCAGCCTATCGCCTAGCGGGGGGCCCGGCACAGATACGCAGTATTTT. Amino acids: CASSLSPSGGPGTDTQYF.

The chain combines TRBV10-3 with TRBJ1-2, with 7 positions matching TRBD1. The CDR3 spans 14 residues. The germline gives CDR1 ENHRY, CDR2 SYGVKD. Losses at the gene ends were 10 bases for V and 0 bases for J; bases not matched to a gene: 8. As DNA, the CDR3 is TGTGCCAGCAGGGGGAGCAAAGCTAACTATGGCTACACCTTC. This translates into CASRGSKANYGYTF.

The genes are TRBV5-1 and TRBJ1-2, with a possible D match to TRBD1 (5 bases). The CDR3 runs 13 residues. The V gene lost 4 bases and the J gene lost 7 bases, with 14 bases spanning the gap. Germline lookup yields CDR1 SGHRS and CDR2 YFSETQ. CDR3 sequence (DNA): TGCGCCAGCAGCCTGGAGGCCAGGGCTGGCTACACCTTC. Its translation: CASSLEARAGYTF.

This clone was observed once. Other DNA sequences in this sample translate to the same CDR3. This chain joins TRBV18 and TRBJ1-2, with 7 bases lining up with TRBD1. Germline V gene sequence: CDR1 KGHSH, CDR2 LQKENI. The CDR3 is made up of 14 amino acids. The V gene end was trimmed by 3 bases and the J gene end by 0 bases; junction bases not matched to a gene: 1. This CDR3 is CASSPGQTNYGYTF. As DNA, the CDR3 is TGTGCCAGCTCACCGGGACAGACTAACTATGGCTACACCTTC.

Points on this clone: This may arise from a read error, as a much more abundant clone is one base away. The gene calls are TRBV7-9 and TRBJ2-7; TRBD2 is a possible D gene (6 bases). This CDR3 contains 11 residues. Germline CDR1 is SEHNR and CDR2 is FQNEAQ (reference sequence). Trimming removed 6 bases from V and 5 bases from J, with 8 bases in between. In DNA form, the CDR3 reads TGTGCCAGCAGTTGGGGGGACGAGCAGTACTTC. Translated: CASSWGDEQYF.

CDR3 sequence (DNA): TGTGCCTGGAGTTATACAGGCACAAGGGGCTATGGCTACACCTTC. Encoded protein: CAWSYTGTRGYGYTF. The V gene is TRBV30, the J gene TRBJ1-2; tentative D call: TRBD1 (5 bases). The V end lost 2 bases, the J end lost 4 bases, and 17 bases lay between the germline ends. Germline V lookup: CDR1 GTSNPN, CDR2 SVGIG (reference sequence). There are 15 residues in the CDR3.

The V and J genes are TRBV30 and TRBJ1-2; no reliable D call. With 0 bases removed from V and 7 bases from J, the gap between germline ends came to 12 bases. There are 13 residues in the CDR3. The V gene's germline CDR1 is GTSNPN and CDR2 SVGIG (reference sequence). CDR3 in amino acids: CAWSVQPAGGYTF. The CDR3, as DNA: TGTGCCTGGAGTGTGCAGCCGGCGGGTGGCTACACCTTC. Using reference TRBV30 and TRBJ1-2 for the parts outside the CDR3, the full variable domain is SQTIHQWPATLVQPVGSPLSLECTVEGTSNPNLYWYRQAAGRGLQLLFYSVGIGQISSEVPQNLSASRPQDRQFILSSKKLLLSDSGFYLCAWSVQPAGGYTFGSGTRLTVV.

The CDR3 spells CASSQDSLAGSTDTQYF. The CDR3 DNA follows: TGCGCCAGCAGCCAAGATTCTCTAGCGGGGAGCACAGATACGCAGTATTTT. The chain has TRBV4-1 and TRBJ2-3; 9 nucleotides align to TRBD2. From germline, CDR1 is MGHRA and CDR2 YSYEKL. V gave up 0 bases and J gave up 0 bases; unmatched junction bases: 4. The CDR3 is made up of 17 amino acids.

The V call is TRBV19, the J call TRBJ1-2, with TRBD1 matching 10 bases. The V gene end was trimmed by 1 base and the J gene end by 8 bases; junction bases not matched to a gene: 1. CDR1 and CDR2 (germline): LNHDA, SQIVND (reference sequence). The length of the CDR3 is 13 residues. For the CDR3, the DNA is TGTGCCAGTAGTATAGGGGACAGGGGCGGCTACACCTTC. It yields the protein CASSIGDRGGYTF.

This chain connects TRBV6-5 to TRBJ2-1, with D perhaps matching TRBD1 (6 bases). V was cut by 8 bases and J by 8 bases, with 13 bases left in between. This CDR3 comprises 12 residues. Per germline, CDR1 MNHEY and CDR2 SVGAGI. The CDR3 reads CASLHRVDEQFF. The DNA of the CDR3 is TGTGCCAGCCTCCACAGGGTCGATGAGCAGTTCTTC.

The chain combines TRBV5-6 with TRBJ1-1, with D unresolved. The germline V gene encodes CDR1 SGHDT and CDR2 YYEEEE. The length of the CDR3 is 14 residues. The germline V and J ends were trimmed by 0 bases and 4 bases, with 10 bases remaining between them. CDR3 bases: TGTGCCAGCAGCTTGGGATCGGGTCCCACTGAAGCTTTCTTT. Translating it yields CASSLGSGPTEAFF.

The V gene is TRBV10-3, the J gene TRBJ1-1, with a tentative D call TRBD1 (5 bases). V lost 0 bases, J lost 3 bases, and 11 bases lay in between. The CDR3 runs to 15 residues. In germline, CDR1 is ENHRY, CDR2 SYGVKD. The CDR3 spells CAISESIQGHTEAFF. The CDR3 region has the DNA TGTGCCATCAGTGAGTCGATCCAGGGCCACACTGAAGCTTTCTTT.

The CDR3: CASSDGQHNNEQFF. The CDR3 coding sequence is TGTGCCAGCAGTGACGGACAGCATAACAATGAGCAGTTCTTC. This chain joins TRBV6-4 and TRBJ2-1; the D gene is possibly TRBD1 (6 bases). From germline, CDR1 is MRHNA and CDR2 SNTAGT. V lost 2 bases to trimming and J lost 5 bases, with 10 bases between them. The CDR3 has 14 residues.

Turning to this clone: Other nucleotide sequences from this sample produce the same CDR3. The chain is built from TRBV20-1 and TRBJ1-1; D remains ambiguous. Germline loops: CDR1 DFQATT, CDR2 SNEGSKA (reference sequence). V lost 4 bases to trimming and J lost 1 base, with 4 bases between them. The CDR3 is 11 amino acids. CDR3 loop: CSATGNTEAFF. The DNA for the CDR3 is TGCAGTGCTACAGGGAACACTGAAGCTTTCTTT.

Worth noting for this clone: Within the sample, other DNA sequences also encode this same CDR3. Written as DNA, the CDR3 is TGCGCCAGCAGCTTGGCCGGACGGGGGACTGAAGCTTTCTTT. It is translated as CASSLAGRGTEAFF. V is TRBV5-1 and J is TRBJ1-1; D may be TRBD1 (5 bases). V was shortened by 0 bases and J by 5 bases, with 11 bases between the two germline ends. Germline lookup yields CDR1 SGHRS and CDR2 YFSETQ. CDR3 size: 14 residues.

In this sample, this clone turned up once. CDR3 protein: CASSVGRTGIVTGELFF. In DNA, the CDR3 is TGTGCCAGCAGCGTAGGGAGAACAGGGATAGTCACCGGGGAGCTGTTTTTT. The chain couples TRBV9 to TRBJ2-2; maybe TRBD1 (6 bases). The V gene lost 0 bases and the J gene lost 4 bases, with 16 bases spanning the gap. Germline V gene sequence: CDR1 SGDLS, CDR2 YYNGEE. The CDR3 covers 17 residues.

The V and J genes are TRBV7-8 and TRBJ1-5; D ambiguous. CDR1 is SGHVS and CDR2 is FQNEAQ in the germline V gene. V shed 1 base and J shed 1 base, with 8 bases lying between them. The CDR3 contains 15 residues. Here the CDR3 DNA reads TGTGCCAGCAGCTTAGGAGGTCAGAGCAATCAGCCCCAGCATTTT. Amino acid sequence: CASSLGGQSNQPQHF.

DNA for the CDR3: TGTGCCAGCAGCCAAGATAGAGATTCACCCCTCCACTTT. It codes for CASSQDRDSPLHF. J is TRBJ1-6 and V is TRBV3-1 (or the pseudogene TRBV3-2); D not resolved. Germline values: CDR1 LGHDT, CDR2 YNNKEL (reference sequence). The V gene lost 0 bases and the J gene lost 8 bases, with 5 bases spanning the gap. CDR3 length: 13 residues.

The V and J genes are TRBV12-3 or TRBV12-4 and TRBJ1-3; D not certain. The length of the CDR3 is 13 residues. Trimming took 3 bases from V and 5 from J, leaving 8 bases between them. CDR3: CASSFSVRNTIYF. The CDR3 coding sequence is TGTGCCAGCAGTTTCTCAGTTCGAAACACCATATATTTT.